These 14 T cell receptor beta chains share one sample of origin, sequenced in a study of vaccination effects on CD4 cells after COVID-19. For these receptors, no antigen is known. Within the ViraFEST assay, antigen-specific CD4+ T cells underwent expansion with viral peptide pools prior to sequencing. Between days 10 and 11 of culture, CD4+ T cells were separated out. Two doses of BNT162b2 or mRNA-1273 vaccine were administered to participants. Using immunoSEQ multiplex PCR, the repertoire was profiled, and TCRdb retains in-frame clones only, with some absent. Seen here are 65,000 to 75,000 clones, 70% to 85% observed once, and the top ten hold roughly 1.6%. The sequencing here drew on CD4+ T cells from PBMCs cultured with HCoV-229E spike peptides, taken after COVID-19 vaccination. All receptors come from a human donor who received a COVID-19 vaccine.

The chain is built from TRBV11-2 and TRBJ1-2; D is perhaps TRBD1 (6 bases). With 5 bases removed from V and 4 bases from J, the gap between germline ends came to 17 bases. The CDR3 sequence is 15 residues long. Germline CDR1 is SGHAT and CDR2 is FQNNGV. CDR3 in amino acids: CASSPNFQGIYGYTF. The CDR3 nucleotides are TGTGCCAGCAGCCCCAACTTTCAGGGGATCTATGGCTACACCTTC.

Only one count was recorded for this clone. The CDR3 nucleotides are TGTGCCAGCAGCTTGGTACTGGGACAGGGTGATGGGGCCAACGTCCTGACTTTC. It codes for CASSLVLGQGDGANVLTF. The gene calls are TRBV5-8 and TRBJ2-6; TRBD1 aligns across 9 bases. With V trimmed by 0 bases and J by 3 bases, 7 bases remained unmatched. Germline V gene data show CDR1 as SGHTS and CDR2 as YDEGEE. CDR3 length: 18 amino acids.

This sequence joins TRBV19 and TRBJ1-6; no clear D gene. Germline CDR1 LNHDA, CDR2 SQIVND (reference sequence). V lost 4 bases, J lost 8 bases, and 18 bases lay in between. This CDR3 has 16 amino acids. The CDR3 DNA sequence: TGTGCCAGTAGTACCTCGTGGACCGTTTGGGATTCACCCCTCCACTTT. It translates to CASSTSWTVWDSPLHF. The variable domain in full, with the rest retrieved from reference TRBV19 and TRBJ1-6, is DGGITQSPKYLFRKEGQNVTLSCEQNLNHDAMYWYRQDPGQGLRLIYYSQIVNDFQKGDIAEGYSVSREKKESFPLTVTSAQKNPTAFYLCASSTSWTVWDSPLHFGNGTRLTVT.

The rearrangement joins TRBV9 to TRBJ2-1; 10 bases match TRBD2. This CDR3 region has 15 residues. Looked up from germline, CDR1 is SGDLS and CDR2 is YYNGEE. J gave up 3 bases and V 3 bases, and 3 bases lay outside the gene matches. CDR3 amino acids: CASSGQRGGYNEQFF. CDR3 nucleotide sequence: TGTGCCAGCAGCGGGCAGCGGGGGGGCTACAATGAGCAGTTCTTC.

The V and J genes are TRBV3-1 (or the pseudogene TRBV3-2) and TRBJ2-2; D uncertain. The CDR3 totals 13 residues. CDR1 is LGHDT and CDR2 is YNNKEL in the germline V gene (reference sequence). Trimming stripped 5 bases from V and 5 bases from J, with 9 bases between. The CDR3 sequence is CASSSSRTGELFF. The CDR3 nucleotides are TGTGCCAGCAGCTCGAGCCGGACCGGGGAGCTGTTTTTT.

In DNA, the CDR3 is TGTGCCAGCAGCTTAGTGGTAGGGGGGTTCAATGAGCAGTTCTTC. It yields the protein CASSLVVGGFNEQFF. This sequence joins TRBV11-2 and TRBJ2-1; D may match TRBD1 or TRBD2 (6 bases each). V lost 1 base and J 6 bases, leaving 13 bases between the germline ends. This CDR3 spans 15 amino acids. In germline, CDR1 is SGHAT, CDR2 FQNNGV.

This sequence joins TRBV11-2 and TRBJ2-5, with D perhaps matching TRBD2 (5 bases). Trimming took off 7 bases at V and 0 bases at J, with 15 bases between the two ends. This CDR3 region has 15 residues. Germline V gives CDR1 SGHAT, CDR2 FQNNGV. The CDR3 protein is CASTRTSEYQETQYF. The CDR3 bases are TGTGCCAGCACCCGGACTTCGGAGTACCAAGAGACCCAGTACTTC.

V usage is TRBV5-4 and J usage is TRBJ2-2; perhaps TRBD2 as D (5 bases). The CDR3 loop spans 14 amino acids. The germline V gene encodes CDR1 SGHNT and CDR2 YYREEE (reference sequence). With 4 bases removed from V and 4 bases from J, the gap between germline ends came to 11 bases. CDR3 in DNA: TGTGCCAGCAGCCCGGGGTGGCGCACCGGGGAGCTGTTTTTT. Protein: CASSPGWRTGELFF. Looking up the rest from reference TRBV5-4 and TRBJ2-2 gives the full variable domain: ETGVTQSPTHLIKTRGQQVTLRCSSQSGHNTVSWYQQALGQGPQFIFQYYREEENGRGNFPPRFSGLQFPNYSSELNVNALELDDSALYLCASSPGWRTGELFFGEGSRLTVL.

The CDR3 nucleotides are TGTGCCAGCAGCCGGATGAACACTGAAGCTTTCTTT. Protein: CASSRMNTEAFF. The V gene is TRBV27, the J gene TRBJ1-1; the D is unclear. Trimming removed 6 bases at V and 0 bases at J, with 5 bases between. Germline lookup yields CDR1 MNHEY and CDR2 SMNVEV (reference sequence). The CDR3 spans 12 residues.

This sequence joins TRBV5-1 and TRBJ1-1; D is possibly TRBD1 (5 bases). Germline V gives CDR1 SGHRS, CDR2 YFSETQ. Trimming left V 5 bases short and J 5 bases short, with 25 bases between. The CDR3 runs to 17 residues. DNA for the CDR3: TGCGCCAGCAGACCCTCTGCCCCGGGACGGGGCCGAACTGAAGCTTTCTTT. Residues: CASRPSAPGRGRTEAFF.

The chain couples TRBV14 to TRBJ1-1; D gene ambiguous. The CDR3 consists of 13 residues. Germline V gene data show CDR1 as SGHDN and CDR2 as FVKESK. V gave up 1 base and J gave up 3 bases, with 6 bases separating them. CDR3 sequence (DNA): TGTGCCAGCAGCCAAGTAGGGTACACTGAAGCTTTCTTT. This gives the protein CASSQVGYTEAFF.

The V gene is TRBV10-3, the J gene TRBJ2-1; 9 bases agree with TRBD1. After removal of 3 bases from V and 4 bases from J, the junction contained 10 bases not matched to a gene. This CDR3 spans 17 amino acids. Germline V gene sequence: CDR1 ENHRY, CDR2 SYGVKD. The CDR3 nucleotides read TGTGCCATCAGTGACAAGACAGGGGGTACATCATACAATGAGCAGTTCTTC. This translates into CAISDKTGGTSYNEQFF.

J is TRBJ2-1 and V is TRBV27, with D possibly TRBD2 on 5 matching bases. Trimming stripped 8 bases from V and 8 bases from J, with 16 bases between. This CDR3 comprises 13 residues. CDR1 is MNHEY, CDR2 SMNVEV, per germline (reference sequence). CDR3 nucleotides: TGTGCCAGCCCGATAAGAGGGTCACATGAGCAGTTCTTC. It translates to CASPIRGSHEQFF.

The chain joins TRBV6-6 to TRBJ2-2; D gene unclear. V lost 7 bases and J lost 1, with 7 bases in between. CDR1 and CDR2 (germline): MNHNY, SVGAGI (reference sequence). CDR3 length: 13 residues. CDR3 sequence reads: CASNDGNTGELFF. CDR3 bases: TGTGCCAGCAACGACGGGAACACCGGGGAGCTGTTTTTT.